A single sample gave rise to the 26 T cell receptor beta chains below, sequenced in a study of blood T cell repertoires in COVID-19 (dated by TCRdb to the early 2020s). Library generation was performed with the immunoSEQ multiplex PCR assay. TCRdb took this table from immuneACCESS and kept in-frame rearrangements with V and J called. Such tables lack part of the clones; where checked against another copy, unresolved V genes explain under half of the gap, and the rest is unexplained. The sample includes approximately 150,000 clones, with around 90% observed a single time. The top ten hold approximately 1.4% of the sample. The sequenced sample was peripheral blood. These receptors were obtained from a woman between 45 and 65 years old with acute or convalescent COVID-19.

V usage is TRBV5-4 and J usage is TRBJ1-2, with 9 nucleotides matching TRBD1. Germline CDR1 SGHNT, CDR2 YYREEE (reference sequence). After removal of 4 bases from V and 4 bases from J, the junction contained 5 bases not matched to a gene. The CDR3 is 14 amino acids. CDR3 protein: CASSITGGSYGYTF. The CDR3 region has the DNA TGTGCCAGCAGCATAACAGGGGGCAGCTATGGCTACACCTTC.

The gene calls are TRBV2 and TRBJ2-7; D may be TRBD1 (5 bases). From germline, CDR1 is SNHLY and CDR2 FYNNEI. With 10 bases removed from V and 4 bases from J, the gap between germline ends came to 14 bases. This CDR3 comprises 12 residues. The CDR3: CATTGEPYEQYF. The CDR3 nucleotides read TGTGCCACCACAGGAGAGCCATACGAGCAGTACTTC.

The chain has TRBV27 and TRBJ2-5; 9 bases match TRBD1. The CDR3 runs 16 residues. J lost 3 bases, V lost 3 bases, and 8 bases had no gene match. CDR1 is MNHEY, CDR2 SMNVEV, per germline (reference sequence). The CDR3 bases are TGTGCCAGCAGTTTCGGTCCGTGGACAGGGGAAGAGACCCAGTACTTC. It translates to CASSFGPWTGEETQYF.

This clone has only one observation. The chain joins TRBV10-1 to TRBJ2-1; possibly TRBD2 for D (5 bases). CDR1 is WNHNN and CDR2 is SYGVQD in the germline V gene (reference sequence). The CDR3 extends over 13 amino acids. Trimming took off 5 bases at V and 7 bases at J, with 12 bases between the two ends. The chain's CDR3 is CASSPGVENEQFF. In DNA, the CDR3 is TGCGCCAGCAGTCCCGGGGTCGAAAATGAGCAGTTCTTC.

V gene TRBV18 combines with J gene TRBJ2-1; D not certain. Germline assignment: CDR1 KGHSH and CDR2 LQKENI. The CDR3 is made up of 16 amino acids. Trimming removed 4 bases from V and 0 bases from J, with 13 bases in between. CDR3 residues: CASSRTKGGSYNEQFF. As DNA, the CDR3 is TGTGCCAGCTCACGAACAAAAGGCGGCTCCTACAATGAGCAGTTCTTC.

The J gene is TRBJ2-2, the V gene TRBV30; D perhaps matches TRBD1 (5 bases). The length of the CDR3 is 13 residues. The V gene's germline CDR1 is GTSNPN and CDR2 SVGIG (reference sequence). V lost 8 bases, J lost 7 bases, and 17 bases lay in between. In nucleotides, the CDR3 is TGTGCCGGGGCTAGTCGGTTTATCGGGGAGCTGTTTTTT. Amino acids: CAGASRFIGELFF. Looking up the rest from reference TRBV30 and TRBJ2-2 gives the full variable domain: SQTIHQWPATLVQPVGSPLSLECTVEGTSNPNLYWYRQAAGRGLQLLFYSVGIGQISSEVPQNLSASRPQDRQFILSSKKLLLSDSGFYLCAGASRFIGELFFGEGSRLTVL.

This clone appeared a single time. The chain links TRBV18 to TRBJ2-5; D may be TRBD1 (6 bases). CDR1 KGHSH and CDR2 LQKENI come from the germline V gene. CDR3 length: 13 residues. V dropped 4 bases and J dropped 2 bases, with 8 bases sitting between them. CDR3 nucleotide sequence: TGTGCCAGCTCACGAACAGGGCAAGAGACCCAGTACTTC. It codes for CASSRTGQETQYF.

This clone showed up just a few times. V and J are TRBV12-3 or TRBV12-4 and TRBJ2-7; 7 bases fit TRBD1. This CDR3 comprises 12 residues. Trimming removed 5 bases from V and 3 bases from J; junction bases left unmatched: 1. The CDR3 here is CASSRQGYEQYF. Written as DNA, the CDR3 is TGTGCCAGCAGTCGACAGGGCTACGAGCAGTACTTC.

This clone was seen at least ten times. This sequence joins TRBV5-8 and TRBJ2-1, with 11 bases fitting TRBD2. Per the germline V gene, CDR1 is SGHTS and CDR2 is YDEGEE. Losses at the gene ends were 3 bases for V and 5 bases for J; bases not matched to a gene: 7. There are 16 residues in the CDR3. CDR3 residues: CASSSRLAGRNNEQFF. The CDR3 bases are TGTGCCAGCAGCTCTCGACTAGCGGGACGGAACAATGAGCAGTTCTTC. The full variable domain, completed using reference TRBV5-8 and TRBJ2-1, is EAGVTQSPTHLIKTRGQQATLRCSPISGHTSVYWYQQALGLGLQFLLWYDEGEERNRGNFPPRFSGRQFPNYSSELNVNALELEDSALYLCASSSRLAGRNNEQFFGPGTRLTVL.

The chain has TRBV19 and TRBJ1-5; 7 nucleotides line up with TRBD1. CDR3 length: 17 residues. Germline CDR1 is LNHDA and CDR2 is SQIVND (reference sequence). V dropped 1 base and J dropped 0; count of bases not matched to a gene: 6. The CDR3 protein is CASSIVKGAYSNQPQHF. CDR3 in DNA: TGTGCCAGTAGTATAGTCAAGGGGGCTTATAGCAATCAGCCCCAGCATTTT.

This sequence joins TRBV27 and TRBJ2-3; TRBD2 agrees at 12 bases. The junction had 9 bases not matched to a gene; V was cut back by 5 bases and J by 6 bases. Germline assignment: CDR1 MNHEY and CDR2 SMNVEV (reference sequence). This CDR3 has 16 amino acids. The CDR3 spells CASSGRLAGVSDTQYF. The CDR3 DNA is TGTGCCAGCAGTGGGCGACTAGCGGGAGTTTCGGATACGCAGTATTTT.

The J gene is TRBJ1-1, the V gene TRBV5-1; possibly TRBD1 for D (5 bases). CDR1 SGHRS and CDR2 YFSETQ come from the germline V gene. The CDR3 spans 16 residues. Trimming shortened V by 4 bases and J by 0 bases, and 16 bases separated the two germline ends. The CDR3 DNA reads TGCGCCAGCAGCCCAGAGACGAAAGGGGTGAACACTGAAGCTTTCTTT. Translating gives CASSPETKGVNTEAFF.

The V and J genes are TRBV10-2 and TRBJ1-1, with a tentative D call TRBD1 (6 bases). Trimming stripped 0 bases from V and 1 base from J, with 6 bases between. From germline, CDR1 is WSHSY and CDR2 SAAADI. The CDR3 spans 14 residues. CDR3 amino acids: CASSESGANTEAFF. The CDR3, as DNA: TGCGCCAGCAGTGAGTCGGGGGCGAACACTGAAGCTTTCTTT.

This clone was detected only a few times. The rearrangement links TRBV10-3 to TRBJ1-4; TRBD1 might be the D (5 bases). The V gene lost 0 bases and the J gene lost 3 bases, with 11 bases spanning the gap. The CDR3 runs to 16 residues. CDR1 ENHRY and CDR2 SYGVKD come from the germline V gene. DNA of the CDR3: TGTGCCATCAGTGAGTCGAGAGCAGGGTCTAATGAAAAACTGTTTTTT. It specifies CAISESRAGSNEKLFF.

The V gene is TRBV11-1, the J gene TRBJ2-1; D gene unclear. The CDR3 has 16 amino acids. Germline values: CDR1 SGHAT, CDR2 FQDESV (reference sequence). Trimming cost V 3 bases and J 8 bases, with 20 bases left between them. The CDR3 DNA reads TGTGCCAGCAGCTTCGTCCAATCCGATGGCGGCCATGAGCAGTTCTTC. It codes for CASSFVQSDGGHEQFF.

This clone has just one count. V and J are TRBV5-4 and TRBJ1-1; 9 bases align to TRBD1. Germline V lookup: CDR1 SGHNT, CDR2 YYREEE (reference sequence). The CDR3 sequence is 14 residues long. Trimming removed 3 bases from V and 5 bases from J; junction bases left unmatched: 5. CDR3 protein: CASSSQGAWTEAFF. As DNA, the CDR3 is TGTGCCAGCAGCTCACAGGGGGCATGGACTGAAGCTTTCTTT.

The chain recombines TRBV30 with TRBJ2-7; 10 bases are a match to TRBD1. Per the germline V gene, CDR1 is GTSNPN and CDR2 is SVGIG (reference sequence). The V segment lost 4 bases and the J segment 1 base; nucleotides outside the gene matches: 7. This CDR3 region has 15 residues. The chain's CDR3 is CAWIRPGQGSYEQYF. The CDR3 nucleotides are TGTGCCTGGATCAGGCCGGGACAGGGGTCCTACGAGCAGTACTTC.

The chain employs TRBV6-5 and TRBJ1-2; 7 positions match TRBD1. V lost 7 bases to trimming and J lost 3 bases; unmatched junction nucleotides: 5. Germline V gene lookup returns CDR1 MNHEY and CDR2 SVGAGI. This CDR3 is 13 amino acids long. The CDR3 protein is CASKGAVDYGYTF. Written as DNA, the CDR3 is TGTGCCAGCAAGGGGGCAGTCGACTATGGCTACACCTTC.

This clone appeared once. The genes are TRBV10-1 and TRBJ2-5; 7 bases align to TRBD2. V lost 3 bases to trimming and J lost 2 bases; unmatched junction nucleotides: 3. Germline assignment: CDR1 WNHNN and CDR2 SYGVQD (reference sequence). The CDR3 is 14 amino acids. For the CDR3, the DNA is TGCGCCAGCAGTGAACAAGCGGGACAAGAGACCCAGTACTTC. This sequence encodes CASSEQAGQETQYF.

The sample holds a few counts of this clone. Other nucleotide sequences in the sample specify the same CDR3. This chain uses TRBV27 with TRBJ1-1; TRBD1 is a possible D gene (5 bases). CDR3 size: 13 residues. V lost 2 bases to trimming and J lost 2 bases, with 6 bases between them. Germline V gene lookup returns CDR1 MNHEY and CDR2 SMNVEV (reference sequence). DNA for the CDR3: TGTGCCAGCAGTTTAGGGGCCAACACTGAAGCTTTCTTT. Translation: CASSLGANTEAFF.

This sequence joins TRBV5-8 and TRBJ2-3, with a weak D call TRBD2 (6 bases). Trimming removed 4 bases from V and 2 bases from J, with 8 bases in between. The CDR3 length is 13 residues. Germline-derived CDR1 and CDR2 are SGHTS and YDEGEE. The CDR3 reads CASSPDYTDTQYF. For the CDR3, the DNA is TGTGCCAGCAGCCCGGACTACACAGATACGCAGTATTTT.

The rearrangement joins TRBV4-1 to TRBJ1-1; maybe TRBD1 (6 bases). There are 13 residues in the CDR3. V shed 0 bases and J shed 11 bases, with 13 bases lying between them. CDR1 is MGHRA and CDR2 is YSYEKL in the germline V gene. DNA of the CDR3: TGCGCCAGCAGCCAAGACCTTCAGGGGTGGGCTTTCTTT. It is translated as CASSQDLQGWAFF.

The chain recombines TRBV7-8 with TRBJ2-3; 9 nucleotides match TRBD1. The CDR3 runs 16 residues. The V gene end was trimmed by 1 base and the J gene end by 6 bases; junction bases not matched to a gene: 8. Per the germline V gene, CDR1 is SGHVS and CDR2 is FQNEAQ. The DNA of the CDR3 is TGTGCCAGCAGCTTAGGAAACCGGGACAGGGAGGATACGCAGTATTTT. Translated: CASSLGNRDREDTQYF. Using reference TRBV7-8 and TRBJ2-3 for the parts outside the CDR3, the full variable domain is GAGVSQSPRYKVAKRGQDVALRCDPISGHVSLFWYQQALGQGPEFLTYFQNEAQLDKSGLPSDRFFAERPEGSVSTLKIQRTQQEDSAVYLCASSLGNRDREDTQYFGPGTRLTVL.

The genes are TRBV19 and TRBJ1-6; 8 positions match TRBD1. J was trimmed by 11 bases and V by 9 bases; bases with no gene match: 12. The V gene's germline CDR1 is LNHDA and CDR2 SQIVND (reference sequence). This CDR3 is 14 amino acids long. The CDR3 DNA reads TGTGCCAGCCAAACTACAGGGGGAATGACACCCCTCCACTTT. Translation gives CASQTTGGMTPLHF.

For the CDR3, the DNA is TGTGCCAGCAGCTTATCGTCGGAGTGGGGGGGGTACAATGAGCAGTTCTTC. This sequence encodes CASSLSSEWGGYNEQFF. The rearrangement uses TRBV11-2 and TRBJ2-1, with 7 bases aligning to TRBD2. Trimming took 2 bases from V and 4 from J; bases not matched to a gene: 11. This CDR3 is built from 17 residues. Germline V CDR1 and CDR2: SGHAT, FQNNGV.

The chain employs TRBV10-3 and TRBJ1-2, with unresolved D. V dropped 2 bases and J dropped 2 bases, with 6 bases sitting between them. This CDR3 spans 13 amino acids. Germline V CDR1 and CDR2: ENHRY, SYGVKD. The DNA for the CDR3 is TGTGCCATCAGTGAGAGCGTCAACTATGGCTACACCTTC. Its protein is CAISESVNYGYTF.